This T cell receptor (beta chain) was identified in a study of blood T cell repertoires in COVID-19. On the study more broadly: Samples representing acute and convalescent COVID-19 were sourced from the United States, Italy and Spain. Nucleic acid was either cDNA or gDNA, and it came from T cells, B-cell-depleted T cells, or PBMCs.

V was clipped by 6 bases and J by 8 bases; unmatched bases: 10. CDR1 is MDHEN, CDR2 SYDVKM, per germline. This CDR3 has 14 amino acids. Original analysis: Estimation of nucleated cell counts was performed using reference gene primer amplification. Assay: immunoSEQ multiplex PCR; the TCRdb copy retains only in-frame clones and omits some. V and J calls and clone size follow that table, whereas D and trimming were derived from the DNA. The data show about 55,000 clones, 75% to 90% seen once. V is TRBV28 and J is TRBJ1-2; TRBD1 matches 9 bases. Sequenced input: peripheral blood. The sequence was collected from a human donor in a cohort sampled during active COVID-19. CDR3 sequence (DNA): TGTGCCAGCAGGCAACAGGGGGCTTCCTCCGGCTACACCTTC. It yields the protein CASRQQGASSGYTF.